Following are 6 T cell receptor beta chains from one sample sequenced in a study of T cell responses to AZD1222 COVID-19 vaccine. Data came from immunoSEQ multiplex PCR; TCRdb stores just in-frame clones and leaves some out. The sample shows about 78,000 clones, roughly 82% of them seen only once. The sample here was peripheral blood, taken on day 0 of AZD1222 vaccination. The receptors shown here come from an adult in good health.

The J gene is TRBJ1-5, the V gene TRBV7-8; no definite D call. V was clipped by 0 bases and J by 7 bases, with 7 bases between them. CDR1 and CDR2 (germline): SGHVS, FQNEAQ. This CDR3 contains 13 residues. In DNA, the CDR3 is TGTGCCAGCAGCTTAGCCCGATACCAGCCCCAGCATTTT. Its translation is CASSLARYQPQHF.

For this clone: Germline and junction disagree at one end, which may indicate a read error. The V call is TRBV2, the J call TRBJ2-7; 14 bases map to TRBD2. The CDR3 contains 17 residues. Germline V gene sequence: CDR1 SNHLY, CDR2 FYNNEI. As DNA, the CDR3 is TGTGCCAGCAGTGAAGTAGCTCCGGGACTAGCGGGAGTACTCCTAGTCTTC. Translation gives CASSEVAPGLAGVLLVF. Full variable domain (outside the CDR3, taken from reference TRBV2 and TRBJ2-7): EPEVTQTPSHQVTQMGQEVILRCVPISNHLYFYWYRQILGQKVEFLVSFYNNEISEKSEIFDDQFSVERPDGSNFTLKIRSTKLEDSAMYFCASSEVAPGLAGVLLVFGPGTRLTVT.

This rearrangement joins TRBV7-6 to TRBJ2-3, with TRBD1 matching over 9 bases. The junction had 7 bases not matched to a gene; V was cut back by 5 bases and J by 4 bases. Per the germline V gene, CDR1 is SGHVS and CDR2 is FNYEAQ. This CDR3 spans 15 amino acids. The CDR3 reads CASSPTGGEADTQYF. The CDR3 nucleotides read TGTGCCAGCAGCCCAACAGGGGGCGAGGCAGATACGCAGTATTTT.

The V gene is TRBV15, the J gene TRBJ1-1, with 7 bases identical to TRBD1. V gave up 4 bases and J gave up 1 base; unmatched junction bases: 3. The CDR3 runs 14 residues. The V gene's germline CDR1 is LNHNV and CDR2 YYDKDF (reference sequence). This CDR3 reads CATSTDRANTEAFF. The CDR3 DNA sequence: TGTGCCACCAGCACCGACAGGGCGAACACTGAAGCTTTCTTT.

The chain is built from TRBV21-1 and TRBJ2-2; the table's D gene call, TRBD2, was not cross checked with the DNA. TRBV21-1 is given as a pseudogene. The CDR3 length is 16 residues. DNA for the CDR3: TGTGCCAGCAGCAAACGGCGGGAGGGGAGCACCGGGGAGCTGTTTTTT. This codes for CASSKRREGSTGELFF.

V usage is TRBV5-6 and J usage is TRBJ2-2, with 7 bases matching TRBD1. The V gene's germline CDR1 is SGHDT and CDR2 YYEEEE. Trimming took 2 bases from V and 0 from J; bases not matched to a gene: 4. The length of the CDR3 is 16 residues. The CDR3 coding sequence is TGTGCCAGCAGCTTTGGGACAGCCGCGAACACCGGGGAGCTGTTTTTT. This sequence encodes CASSFGTAANTGELFF.